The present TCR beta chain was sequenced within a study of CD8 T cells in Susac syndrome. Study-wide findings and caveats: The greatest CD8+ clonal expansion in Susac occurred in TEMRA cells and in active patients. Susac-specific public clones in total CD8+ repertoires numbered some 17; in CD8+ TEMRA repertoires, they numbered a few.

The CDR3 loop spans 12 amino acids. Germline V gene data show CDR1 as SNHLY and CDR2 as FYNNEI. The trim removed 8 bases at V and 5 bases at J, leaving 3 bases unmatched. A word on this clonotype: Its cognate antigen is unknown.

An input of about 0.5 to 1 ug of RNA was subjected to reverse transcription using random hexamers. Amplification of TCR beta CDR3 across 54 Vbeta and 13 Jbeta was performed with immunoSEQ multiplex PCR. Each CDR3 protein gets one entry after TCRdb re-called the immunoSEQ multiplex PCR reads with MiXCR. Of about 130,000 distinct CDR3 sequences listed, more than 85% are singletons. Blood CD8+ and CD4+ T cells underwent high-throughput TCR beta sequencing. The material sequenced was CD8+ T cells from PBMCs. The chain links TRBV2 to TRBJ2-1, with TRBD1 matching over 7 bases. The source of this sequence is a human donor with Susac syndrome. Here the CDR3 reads CASSGQNNEQFF. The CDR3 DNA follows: TGTGCCAGCTCGGGACAGAACAATGAGCAGTTCTTC.